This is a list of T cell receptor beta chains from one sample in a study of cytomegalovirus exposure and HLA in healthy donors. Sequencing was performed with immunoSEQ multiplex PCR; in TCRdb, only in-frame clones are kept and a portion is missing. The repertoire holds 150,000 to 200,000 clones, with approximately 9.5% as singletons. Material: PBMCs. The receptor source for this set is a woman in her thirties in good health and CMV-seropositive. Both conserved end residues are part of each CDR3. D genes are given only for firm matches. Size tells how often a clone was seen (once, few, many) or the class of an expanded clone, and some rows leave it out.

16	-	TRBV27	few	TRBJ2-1	TGTGCCAGCAGTTTAGACGGTGGAGGCTCCTACAATGAGCAGTTCTTC	CASSLDGGGSYNEQFF
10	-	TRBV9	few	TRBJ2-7	TGTGCCAGCAGAGTAAGGGACTCCCTCTTC	CASRVRDSLF
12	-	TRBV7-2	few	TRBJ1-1	TGTGCCAGCAGCATTCCAGGGTTAGGGGCTTTCTTT	CASSIPGLGAFF
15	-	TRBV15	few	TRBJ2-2	TGTGCCACCAGCAGAGTTCGACAGGCGACCGGGGAGCTGTTTTTT	CATSRVRQATGELFF
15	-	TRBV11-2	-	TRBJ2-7	TGTGCCAGCAGTTTAGGGCTCGGGGGAACCTACGAGCAGTACTTC	CASSLGLGGTYEQYF
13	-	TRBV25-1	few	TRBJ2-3	TGTGCCAGCAGTGGAGTCGGCACAGATACGCAGTATTTT	CASSGVGTDTQYF
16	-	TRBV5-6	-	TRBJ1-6	TGTGCCAGCAGCTTGTCCAGGGCGGCCTATAATTCACCCCTCCACTTT	CASSLSRAAYNSPLHF
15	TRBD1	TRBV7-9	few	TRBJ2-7	TGTGCCAGCAGCTCCGACAGGGCCCAATTCTACGAGCAGTACTTC	CASSSDRAQFYEQYF
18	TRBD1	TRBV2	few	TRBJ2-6	TGTGCCAGCATCCCCTTGACAGGGTCAAACTCTGGGGCCAACGTCCTGACTTTC	CASIPLTGSNSGANVLTF
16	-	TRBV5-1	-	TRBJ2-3	TGCGCCAGCAGCTTGGTAGTAGACTCTAGCACAGATACGCAGTATTTT	CASSLVVDSSTDTQYF
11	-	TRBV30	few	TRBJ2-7	TGTGCCTGGGAGGGAGGCTACGAGCAGTACTTC	CAWEGGYEQYF
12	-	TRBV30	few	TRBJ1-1	TGTGCCTGGAGTGGGATAGGAGAGAAAGCTTTCTTT	CAWSGIGEKAFF
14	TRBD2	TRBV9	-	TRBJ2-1	TGTGCCAGCCAGACTAGCGGGAGTAGGAATGAGCAGTTCTTC	CASQTSGSRNEQFF
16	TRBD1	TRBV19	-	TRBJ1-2	TGTGCCAGTAGTATTCGCCACAGGGGAGTTAACTATGGCTACACCTTC	CASSIRHRGVNYGYTF
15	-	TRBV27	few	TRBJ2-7	TGTGCCAGCAGTTTAGAGGGGGTGAGAGGGGCCGAGCAGTACTTC	CASSLEGVRGAEQYF
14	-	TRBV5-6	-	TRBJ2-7	TGTGCCAGCAGCTGGAGCGGGCTAGTATACGAGCAGTACTTC	CASSWSGLVYEQYF
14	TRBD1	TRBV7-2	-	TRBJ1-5	TGTGCCAGCAGCTCCTACAGGGGGGATCAGCCCCAGCATTTT	CASSSYRGDQPQHF
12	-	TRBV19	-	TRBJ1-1	TGTGCCAGTAGTTCGGGTTGGCCTGAAGCTTTCTTT	CASSSGWPEAFF
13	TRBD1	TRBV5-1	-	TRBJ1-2	TGCGCCAGCAGCCGCATCGGACAGGAAGGCTACACCTTC	CASSRIGQEGYTF
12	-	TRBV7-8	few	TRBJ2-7	TGTGCCAGCGGGTCTAGCTCCTACGAGCAGTACTTC	CASGSSSYEQYF
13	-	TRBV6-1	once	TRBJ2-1	TGTGCCCACGGGCCCCGGGGTTACAATGAGCAGTTCTTC	CAHGPRGYNEQFF
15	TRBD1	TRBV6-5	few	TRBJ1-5	TGTGCCAGCAGTTCGACAGGGGGCGCCGGCCAGCCCCAGCATTTT	CASSSTGGAGQPQHF
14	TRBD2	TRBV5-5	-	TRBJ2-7	TGTGCCAGCAGCTTGGTTCTAGCGGGAAGCCAGCAGTACTTC	CASSLVLAGSQQYF
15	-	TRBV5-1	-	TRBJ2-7	TGCGCCAGCAGCACACGGGATCACCCCGCCCACGAGCAGTACTTC	CASSTRDHPAHEQYF
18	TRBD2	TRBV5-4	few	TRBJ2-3	TGTGCCAGCAGCTTGGGTGGTCCCGGCGGGAGACGCCTCGATACGCAGTATTTT	CASSLGGPGGRRLDTQYF
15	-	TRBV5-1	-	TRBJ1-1	TGCGCCAGTCGAAAGGCGGAAGGCCCAGGGACTGAAGCTTTCTTT	CASRKAEGPGTEAFF
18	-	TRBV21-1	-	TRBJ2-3	TGTGCCAGCAGGGCCCTAGCCATCCGGTCAGCCGGAGCGTTTACGCAGTATTTT	CASRALAIRSAGAFTQYF
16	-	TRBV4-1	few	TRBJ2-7	TGCGCCAGCAGCCAAGACAGGGACTCCTACTCCTACGAGCAGTACTTC	CASSQDRDSYSYEQYF
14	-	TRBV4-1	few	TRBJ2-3	TGCGCCAGCAGCTATAGGGGGATTATTGATACGCAGTATTTT	CASSYRGIIDTQYF
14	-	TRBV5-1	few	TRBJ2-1	TGCGCCAGCAGCTTATCCTCCGGGCGGGATGAGCAGTTCTTC	CASSLSSGRDEQFF
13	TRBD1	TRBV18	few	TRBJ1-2	TGTGCCAGCTCACCGGAGGGGGCAGGGGGCTACACCTTC	CASSPEGAGGYTF
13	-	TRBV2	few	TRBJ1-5	TGTGCCAGCAGTGAGGTGCGGGAGCAGCCCCAGCATTTT	CASSEVREQPQHF
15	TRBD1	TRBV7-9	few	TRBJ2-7	TGTGCCAGCAGCCCTCGACAGGGGCCCGGGTACGAGCAGTACTTC	CASSPRQGPGYEQYF
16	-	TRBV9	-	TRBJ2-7	TGTGCCAGCAGCCCCTCCTCCAGCGGCTTCTCCTACGAGCAGTACTTC	CASSPSSSGFSYEQYF
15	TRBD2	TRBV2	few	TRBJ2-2	TGTGCCAGCAAGGCTAGCGGCGCGAACACCGGGGAGCTGTTTTTT	CASKASGANTGELFF
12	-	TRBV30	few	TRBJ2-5	TGTGCCTGGAGTGTAGGGAGAAAGACCCAGTACTTC	CAWSVGRKTQYF
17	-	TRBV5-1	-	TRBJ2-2	TGCGCCAGCAGCTTGTTCGAGGCGGCAGGGGGGACCGGGGAGCTGTTTTTT	CASSLFEAAGGTGELFF
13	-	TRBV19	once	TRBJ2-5	TGTGCCAGTAGTCCCCTCCTCCAAGAGACCCAGTACTTC	CASSPLLQETQYF
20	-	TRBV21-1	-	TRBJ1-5	TGTGCCAGCAGCAAAGGACGGGGACAGGGTATTGTTAGGAGCAATCAGCCCCAGCATTTT	CASSKGRGQGIVRSNQPQHF
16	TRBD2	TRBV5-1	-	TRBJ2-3	TGCGCCAGCAGCTTGGGACTAGCGGAGAGCACAGATACGCAGTATTTT	CASSLGLAESTDTQYF
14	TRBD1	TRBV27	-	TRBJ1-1	TGTGCCAGCGCGCCCCTCGACAGGGGGACTGAAGCTTTCTTT	CASAPLDRGTEAFF